This TCR beta chain is drawn from a study of shared clonotypes between healthy human individuals. Whole-study context: CD4 naive and CD4 memory each took three plates per donor, while CD8 naive took two and CD8 memory one.

Sorted-subset replicate PCRs used about 200 ng DNA, about 30,000 T cell genomes. Sequenced by immunoSEQ multiplex PCR; TCRdb stores in-frame clones only, minus some. The sample lists about 2.1 million clones; about 92% were seen once. Germline assignment: CDR1 MDHEN and CDR2 SYDVKM. This CDR3 contains 14 residues. Germline trimming cut 5 bases from V and 4 bases from J; bases unmatched to any gene: 8. Naive CD8 cells comprised CD45RO-negative, CCR7-positively selected cells, excluding terminally differentiated effector memory CD45RA+ cells. The study drew all its donors from Caucasian adults living in Nashville, Tennessee.

The chain is built from TRBV28 and TRBJ2-7; TRBD2 aligns across 7 bases. The sequence came from a man aged 18 to 29 in good health. Some clones in this sample may be carry-over from other donors' samples. The sequenced material came from naive CD8+ T cells from PBMCs. The DNA of the CDR3 is TGTGCCAGCAGTGTCACTAGCGAGAAATACGAGCAGTACTTC. It translates to CASSVTSEKYEQYF.